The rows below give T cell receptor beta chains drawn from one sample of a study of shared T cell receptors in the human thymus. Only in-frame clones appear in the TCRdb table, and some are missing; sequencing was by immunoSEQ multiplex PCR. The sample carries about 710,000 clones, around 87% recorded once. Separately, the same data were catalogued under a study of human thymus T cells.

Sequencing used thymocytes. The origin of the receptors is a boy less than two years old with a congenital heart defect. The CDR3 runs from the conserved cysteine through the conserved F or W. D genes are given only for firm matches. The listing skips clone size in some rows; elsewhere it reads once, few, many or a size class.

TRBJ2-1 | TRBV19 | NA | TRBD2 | CASSVSGAHYNEQFF | TGTGCCAGTAGTGTTAGCGGGGCCCACTACAATGAGCAGTTCTTC
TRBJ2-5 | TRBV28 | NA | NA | CASSYSGDGTQYF | TGTGCCAGCAGTTATAGCGGAGATGGGACCCAGTACTTC
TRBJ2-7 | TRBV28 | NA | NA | CASSFQRKNYEQYF | TGTGCCAGCAGTTTCCAGAGGAAAAACTACGAGCAGTACTTC
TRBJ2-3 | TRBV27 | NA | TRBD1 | CASMRRTGVTDTQYF | TGTGCCAGCATGAGGCGGACAGGGGTGACAGATACGCAGTATTTT
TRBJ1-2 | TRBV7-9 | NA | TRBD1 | CASTGQNRGGYTF | TGTGCCAGCACAGGGCAGAACAGGGGTGGCTACACCTTC
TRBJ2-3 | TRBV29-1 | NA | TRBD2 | CSVEVSHSGGAADTQYF | TGCAGCGTTGAAGTTTCCCATAGCGGGGGGGCCGCAGATACGCAGTATTTT
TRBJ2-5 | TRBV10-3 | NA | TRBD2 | CAISEVVSGSGQETQYF | TGTGCCATCAGTGAGGTTGTTAGCGGGAGTGGCCAAGAGACCCAGTACTTC
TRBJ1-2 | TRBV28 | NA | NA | CASSSGKEDYGYTF | TGTGCCAGCAGTTCGGGGAAGGAGGACTATGGCTACACCTTC
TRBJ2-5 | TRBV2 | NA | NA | CASSVTGLEETQYF | TGTGCCAGCAGTGTTACAGGGCTCGAAGAGACCCAGTACTTC
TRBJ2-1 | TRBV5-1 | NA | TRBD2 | CASSLESTGTRRNEQFF | TGCGCCAGCAGCTTGGAATCAACTGGGACTAGACGCAATGAGCAGTTCTTC
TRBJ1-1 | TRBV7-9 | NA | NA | CASTWEGSEAFF | TGTGCCAGCACCTGGGAGGGGAGTGAAGCTTTCTTT
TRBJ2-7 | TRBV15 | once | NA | CTTSRESWDTPYEQYF | TGTACCACCAGCAGAGAGAGTTGGGACACCCCCTACGAGCAGTACTTC
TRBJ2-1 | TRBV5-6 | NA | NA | CASSPNTGKQFF | TGTGCCAGCAGCCCAAACACAGGGAAGCAGTTCTTC
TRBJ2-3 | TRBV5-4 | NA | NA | CASSLIATGANTDTQYF | TGTGCCAGCAGCCTCATAGCAACAGGCGCCAACACAGATACGCAGTATTTT
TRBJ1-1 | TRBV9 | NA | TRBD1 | CASSAGQQINTEAFF | TGTGCCAGCAGCGCGGGACAGCAAATAAACACTGAAGCTTTCTTT
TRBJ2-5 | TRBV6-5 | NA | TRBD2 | CASSQRGETQYF | TGTGCCAGCAGCCAGCGGGGTGAGACCCAGTACTTC
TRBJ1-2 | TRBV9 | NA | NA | CASSLTGTYGYTF | TGTGCCAGCAGCCTTACAGGGACCTATGGCTACACCTTC
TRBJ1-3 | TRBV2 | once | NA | CASSDSGAGNTIYF | TGTGCCAGCAGTGATTCGGGGGCTGGAAACACCATATATTTT
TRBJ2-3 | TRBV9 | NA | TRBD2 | CASSPPPGLAGGFGRTDTQYF | TGTGCCAGCAGCCCTCCCCCTGGACTAGCGGGGGGGTTTGGTCGCACAGATACGCAGTATTTT
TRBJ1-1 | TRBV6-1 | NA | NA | CASSEVVGFGAFF | TGTGCCAGCAGTGAAGTAGTCGGGTTTGGAGCTTTCTTT
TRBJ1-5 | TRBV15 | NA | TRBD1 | CATSRTGGLTYSNQPQHF | TGTGCCACCAGCAGGACAGGGGGTTTAACCTATAGCAATCAGCCCCAGCATTTT
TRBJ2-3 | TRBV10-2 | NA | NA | CASSEEPDSSTDTQYF | TGCGCCAGCAGTGAAGAACCCGACTCTAGCACAGATACGCAGTATTTT
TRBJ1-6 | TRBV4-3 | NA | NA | CASSQVGRGHSPLHF | TGCGCCAGCAGCCAAGTGGGCAGGGGCCATTCACCCCTCCACTTT
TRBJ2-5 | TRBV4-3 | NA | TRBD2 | CASSQDPKTSVQETQYF | TGCGCCAGCAGCCAAGATCCGAAAACTAGCGTCCAAGAGACCCAGTACTTC
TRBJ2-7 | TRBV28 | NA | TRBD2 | CASSFGRTSGTFPLGQYF | TGTGCCAGCAGTTTTGGGCGGACTAGCGGGACCTTCCCCCTAGGGCAGTACTTC
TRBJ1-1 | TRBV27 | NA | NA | CASGLRTPDLSEAFF | TGTGCCAGCGGACTACGGACCCCGGATTTGTCTGAAGCTTTCTTT
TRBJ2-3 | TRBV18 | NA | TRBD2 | CASSPRTSDRTTDTQYF | TGTGCCAGCTCACCCCGGACTAGCGACCGAACCACAGATACGCAGTATTTT
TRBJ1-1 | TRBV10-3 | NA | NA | CAFRTEMNTEAFF | TGTGCCTTCCGGACAGAAATGAACACTGAAGCTTTCTTT
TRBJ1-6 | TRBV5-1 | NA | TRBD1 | CASSLKQQGAGSSYNSPLHF | TGCGCCAGCAGCTTGAAACAACAGGGGGCCGGGAGCTCCTATAATTCACCCCTCCACTTT
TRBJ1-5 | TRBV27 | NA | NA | CASSLRGPSNQPQHF | TGTGCCAGCAGTTTAAGGGGTCCTAGCAATCAGCCCCAGCATTTT
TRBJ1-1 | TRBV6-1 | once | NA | CASSELTGNTEAFF | TGTGCCAGCAGTGAACTAACAGGGAACACTGAAGCTTTCTTT
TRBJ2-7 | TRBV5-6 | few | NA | CASSAPGAYEQYF | TGTGCCAGCAGCGCCCCAGGGGCCTACGAGCAGTACTTC
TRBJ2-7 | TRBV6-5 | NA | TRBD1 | CASSYSTGAHEQYF | TGTGCCAGCAGTTACTCGACAGGGGCTCACGAGCAGTACTTC
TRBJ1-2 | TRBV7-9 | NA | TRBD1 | CASSLARFDRGLSNYGYTF | TGTGCCAGCAGCTTAGCGCGGTTTGACAGGGGATTGTCTAACTATGGCTACACCTTC
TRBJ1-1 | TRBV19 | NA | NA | CASSTPRNTEAFF | TGTGCCAGTAGTACCCCCCGGAACACTGAAGCTTTCTTT
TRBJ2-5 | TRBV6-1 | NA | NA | CASLGTPRTQYF | TGTGCCAGTCTTGGGACACCTAGGACCCAGTACTTC
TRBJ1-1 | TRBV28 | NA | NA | CASSLCGRDEKEAFF | TGTGCCAGCAGTTTATGCGGGAGGGACGAGAAGGAAGCTTTCTTT
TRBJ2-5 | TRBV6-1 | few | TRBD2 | CASRGGTKEETQYF | TGTGCCAGCCGGGGGGGGACCAAGGAAGAGACCCAGTACTTC
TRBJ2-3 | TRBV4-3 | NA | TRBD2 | CASSQEVRTSLRGDTQYF | TGCGCCAGCAGCCAAGAAGTGAGGACTAGCCTACGTGGAGATACGCAGTATTTT
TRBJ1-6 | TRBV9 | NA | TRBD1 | CASSVARDRGLGFSPLHF | TGTGCCAGCAGCGTAGCCCGGGACAGGGGTCTCGGTTTTTCACCCCTCCACTTT
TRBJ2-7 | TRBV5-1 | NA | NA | CASSLFGFPDYEQYF | TGCGCCAGCAGCTTGTTCGGGTTCCCTGACTACGAGCAGTACTTC
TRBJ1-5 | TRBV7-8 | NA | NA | CASSLLRGARQPQHF | TGTGCCAGCAGCTTACTCAGGGGCGCAAGGCAGCCCCAGCATTTT
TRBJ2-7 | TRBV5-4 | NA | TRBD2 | CASSLGLASSYEQYF | TGTGCCAGCAGCTTGGGACTAGCTAGCTCCTACGAGCAGTACTTC
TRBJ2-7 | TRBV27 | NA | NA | CASSPIKTRYEQYF | TGTGCCAGCAGTCCCATCAAAACTAGATACGAGCAGTACTTC
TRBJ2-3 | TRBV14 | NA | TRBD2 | CASSQDRTSGSRPDTQYF | TGTGCCAGCAGCCAAGATAGGACTAGCGGGAGTAGGCCAGATACGCAGTATTTT
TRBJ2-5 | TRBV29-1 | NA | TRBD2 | CSVVRLAGELETQYF | TGCAGCGTTGTTCGACTAGCGGGGGAGCTGGAGACCCAGTACTTC
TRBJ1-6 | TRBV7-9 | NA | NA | CASSSAENSPLHF | TGTGCCAGCAGCTCGGCGGAGAATTCACCCCTCCACTTT
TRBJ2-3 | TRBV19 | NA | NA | CASGPGLSTDTQYF | TGTGCCAGTGGCCCGGGACTTAGCACAGATACGCAGTATTTT
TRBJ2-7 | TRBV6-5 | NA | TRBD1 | CASSQGQGSSGQYF | TGTGCCAGCAGTCAGGGACAGGGGAGTAGCGGGCAGTACTTC
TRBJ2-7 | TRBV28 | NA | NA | CASSPRRDEQYF | TGTGCCAGCAGTCCCAGGAGGGACGAGCAGTACTTC
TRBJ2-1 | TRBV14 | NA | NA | CASSQDLASSSYNEQFF | TGTGCCAGCAGCCAAGATCTGGCGTCTAGCTCCTACAATGAGCAGTTCTTC
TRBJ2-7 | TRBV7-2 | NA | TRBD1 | CASSPSIRQGVYEQYF | TGTGCCAGCAGCCCATCAATTCGACAGGGCGTCTACGAGCAGTACTTC
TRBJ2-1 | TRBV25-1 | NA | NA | CASSESGGSYNEQFF | TGTGCCAGCAGTGAATCGGGTGGCTCCTACAATGAGCAGTTCTTC
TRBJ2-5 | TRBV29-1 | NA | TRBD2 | CSVSGGVGETQYF | TGCAGCGTTAGCGGGGGCGTAGGGGAGACCCAGTACTTC
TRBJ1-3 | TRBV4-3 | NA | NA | CASSQDLMGSDSGNTIYF | TGCGCCAGCAGCCAAGATTTAATGGGCAGTGACTCTGGAAACACCATATATTTT
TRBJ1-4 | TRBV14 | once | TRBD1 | CASSQVFLGTAHEKLFF | TGTGCCAGCAGCCAAGTCTTCCTCGGGACAGCCCATGAAAAACTGTTTTTT
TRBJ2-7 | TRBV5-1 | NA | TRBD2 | CASSLPGLAYEQYF | TGCGCCAGCAGCCTCCCGGGACTAGCGTACGAGCAGTACTTC